This T cell receptor beta chain was observed in a study of cytomegalovirus exposure and HLA in healthy donors. Study information: The same platform as the roughly 700 first-cohort repertoires was used for the 95 to 150 validation repertoires, a later analysis reported.

As to this clone: Its antigen is as yet unknown.

Study-level results: As confirmed in vitro, a few CMV-associated chains were specific for CMV antigens. Reports indicated that the classifier achieved high specificity and sensitivity in diagnosing cytomegalovirus status.

This CDR3 is built from 15 residues. Trimming cost V 0 bases and J 2 bases, with 9 bases left between them. Germline V lookup: CDR1 SGHRS, CDR2 YFSETQ. It was the roughly 130-subject validation cohort, separate from the roughly 700-subject first cohort, to which the donors belonged. TCRdb keeps only in-frame clones here, not all; method: immunoSEQ multiplex PCR. Among fewer than 250,000 clones listed, roughly 87% were seen once. Sequencing was performed on PBMCs. The rearrangement uses TRBV5-1 and TRBJ2-1; D possibly corresponds to TRBD1 (5 bases). The TCR was taken from a woman aged 18-35 years in good health and CMV-seropositive. Here the CDR3 reads CASSLARTTYNEQFF. CDR3 in DNA: TGCGCCAGCAGCTTGGCCAGGACAACCTACAATGAGCAGTTCTTC.